Described below is a single T cell receptor beta chain sequence and its context. TCRdb reprocessed the 5' RACE reads with MiXCR, giving one entry per CDR3 protein. This sample carries 200,000 to 250,000 distinct CDR3 sequences, 30% to 35% of them seen once, and the ten largest clones take roughly 4%. The source of the sample is a study of CD8 T cells in ankylosing spondylitis. V lost 2 bases, J lost 4 bases, and 9 bases lay in between. Germline CDR1 SGHDT, CDR2 YYEEEE. This CDR3 spans 14 amino acids. The specimen was blood, either unsorted or a sorted T cell fraction (not recorded which). The chain joins TRBV5-6 to TRBJ1-4; D is undetermined. The receptor's source is a male donor with ankylosing spondylitis or in good health (not recorded which). CDR3 in DNA: TGTGCCAGCAGCTTAGCGGGCCTTAATGAAAAACTGTTTTTT. Translated, it gives CASSLAGLNEKLFF.